Presented here are 21 T cell receptor beta chains from one specimen sequenced in a study of T-cell reconstitution after alpha-beta-depleted transplantation in children. The TCRbeta library was prepared with unique molecular identifiers. TCRdb passed the PCR reads through MiXCR, listing each CDR3 protein once. The sample shows over 150,000 distinct CDR3 sequences, 6.6% of them seen only once. Sample: PBMCs, taken before TCRalphabeta/CD19-depleted stem cell transplant. These receptors came from a boy aged 2 to 9 with acute lymphoblastic leukemia, due to receive a stem cell transplant.

The rearrangement links TRBV3-1 to TRBJ2-1, with a weak D call TRBD2 (6 bases). The CDR3 is 16 amino acids. CDR1 LGHDT and CDR2 YNNKEL come from the germline V gene (reference sequence). V was clipped by 0 bases and J by 0 bases, with 9 bases between them. The CDR3 sequence: CASSQEAGISYNEQFF. The CDR3 DNA reads TGTGCCAGCAGCCAAGAGGCGGGGATCTCCTACAATGAGCAGTTCTTC.

The chain employs TRBV7-2 and TRBJ2-2; 9 bases are shared with TRBD1. Germline loops: CDR1 SGHTA, CDR2 FQGNSA. J was trimmed by 3 bases and V by 4 bases; bases with no gene match: 0. This CDR3 has 14 amino acids. The DNA of the CDR3 is TGTGCCAGCAGCTGGACAGGGGACACCGGGGAGCTGTTTTTT. Its translation is CASSWTGDTGELFF.

In this sample, this clonotype turned up many times. The rearrangement joins TRBV5-1 to TRBJ2-5, with a weak D call TRBD2 (6 bases). V gave up 4 bases and J gave up 5 bases, with 15 bases separating them. Germline V gene sequence: CDR1 SGHRS, CDR2 YFSETQ. This CDR3 contains 14 residues. DNA for the CDR3: TGCGCCAGCAGCCCCGGGACTTTAGGGGAGACCCAGTACTTC. It translates to CASSPGTLGETQYF.

The rearrangement uses TRBV6-1 and TRBJ1-5; tentative D call: TRBD1 (5 bases). Looked up from germline, CDR1 is MNHNS and CDR2 is SASEGT. Between the trimmed V and J ends, which lost 7 bases and 3 bases, there was a span of 13 bases. CDR3 length: 14 residues. CDR3 residues: CASKVRGYNQPQHF. CDR3 coding DNA: TGTGCCAGCAAGGTGCGGGGGTACAATCAGCCCCAGCATTTT.

This clonotype was detected a few times. V and J are TRBV7-2 and TRBJ1-2; D not resolved. CDR1 is SGHTA and CDR2 is FQGNSA in the germline V gene. Deletions cut 2 bases from V and 0 bases from J, with 10 bases between. This CDR3 has 15 amino acids. The chain's CDR3 is CASSLMAETNYGYTF. The CDR3 DNA is TGTGCCAGCAGCTTAATGGCAGAAACTAACTATGGCTACACCTTC.

This clonotype was observed a few times. V and J are TRBV7-2 and TRBJ1-5; D is undetermined. The CDR3 is 16 residues long. CDR1 SGHTA and CDR2 FQGNSA come from the germline V gene. Between the trimmed V and J ends, which lost 0 bases and 0 bases, there was a span of 9 bases. This chain's CDR3 is CASSLALGSSNQPQHF. DNA of the CDR3: TGTGCCAGCAGCTTAGCTCTTGGGTCTAGCAATCAGCCCCAGCATTTT.

A few counts support this clonotype. CDR3 sequence: CSALRLEISSYEQYF. In nucleotides, the CDR3 is TGCAGTGCTCTAAGACTAGAAATCAGCTCCTACGAGCAGTACTTC. The gene calls are TRBV20-1 and TRBJ2-7, with D possibly being TRBD2 (6 bases). Looked up from germline, CDR1 is DFQATT and CDR2 is SNEGSKA (reference sequence). The CDR3 has 15 residues. The V and J ends lost 5 bases and 0 bases respectively, with 17 bases between them.

Of note for this clonotype: This may be a read error, as it is one base from a much larger clone. The V call is TRBV27, the J call TRBJ1-3; TRBD1 might be the D (5 bases). The CDR3 spans 14 residues. Germline V gene sequence: CDR1 MNHEY, CDR2 SMNVEV (reference sequence). The CDR3 spells CASSDGGAGNPIYF. In DNA, the CDR3 is TGTGCCAGCAGCGATGGGGGAGCTGGAAACCCCATATATTTT.

This clonotype was detected a few times. This sequence joins TRBV5-6 and TRBJ1-4; D is unclear. Germline CDR1 SGHDT, CDR2 YYEEEE. Deletions cut 0 bases from V and 6 bases from J, with 15 bases between. This CDR3 is 16 amino acids long. Written as DNA, the CDR3 is TGTGCCAGCAGCTTGGCCAGGCAGGTGGTGGATGAAAAACTGTTTTTT. This sequence encodes CASSLARQVVDEKLFF.

This clonotype has a handful of counts. The rearrangement links TRBV4-3 to TRBJ1-1, with 12 bases aligning to TRBD1. This CDR3 contains 15 residues. Losses at the gene ends were 4 bases for V and 5 bases for J; bases not matched to a gene: 5. Germline CDR1 LGHNA, CDR2 YSLEER. CDR3 bases: TGCGCCAGCAGCCTAGCGGGACAGGGGGCGACTGAAGCTTTCTTT. Protein product: CASSLAGQGATEAFF.

This clonotype has just a few counts. V gene TRBV29-1 combines with J gene TRBJ2-1; the D is unclear. The CDR3 contains 17 residues. Germline V gives CDR1 SQVTM, CDR2 ANQGSEA. Trimming removed 6 bases at V and 7 bases at J, with 28 bases between. DNA for the CDR3: TGCAGCGTGTCCCCTACGGATGTGGGTACCTTGCCGAATGAGCAGTTCTTC. Translating gives CSVSPTDVGTLPNEQFF.

The gene calls are TRBV29-1 and TRBJ2-3, with D maybe TRBD2 (6 bases). This CDR3 spans 15 amino acids. Germline lookup yields CDR1 SQVTM and CDR2 ANQGSEA. The germline V and J ends were trimmed by 5 bases and 4 bases, with 19 bases remaining between them. The CDR3 protein is CSVNKIGGSSDTQYF. CDR3 nucleotides: TGCAGCGTTAACAAAATTGGGGGGAGCTCAGATACGCAGTATTTT.

The table lists this clonotype with many counts. This sequence joins TRBV27 and TRBJ2-7, with TRBD2 matching over 7 bases. The CDR3 is 15 amino acids. Germline V CDR1 and CDR2: MNHEY, SMNVEV (reference sequence). V lost 3 bases and J lost 2; bases outside the gene matches: 7. CDR3 loop: CASSLSLAVTYEQYF. For the CDR3, the DNA is TGTGCCAGCAGTTTGAGCCTAGCGGTGACCTACGAGCAGTACTTC.

This clonotype was observed at least ten times. The chain joins TRBV11-2 to TRBJ2-2, with 8 bases identical to TRBD1. CDR1 SGHAT and CDR2 FQNNGV come from the germline V gene. J lost 6 bases, V lost 3 bases, and 6 bases had no gene match. The CDR3 sequence is 15 residues long. CDR3 loop: CASSLGRGLAGELFF. CDR3 sequence (DNA): TGTGCCAGCAGCTTGGGCAGGGGGCTCGCCGGGGAGCTGTTTTTT.

This clonotype turned up a few times. The rearrangement joins TRBV11-1 to TRBJ1-5, with TRBD1 matching over 12 bases. CDR1 and CDR2 (germline): SGHAT, FQDESV (reference sequence). After removal of 5 bases from V and 2 bases from J, the junction contained 13 bases not matched to a gene. This CDR3 is 19 amino acids long. The CDR3 nucleotides are TGTGCCAGCAGCCCAGAGGCCGGGACAGGGGGCTTTGGCAATCAGCCCCAGCATTTT. Its protein product is CASSPEAGTGGFGNQPQHF.

This clonotype was seen repeatedly, ten times or more. The genes are TRBV11-2 and TRBJ2-2; no clear D gene. V lost 4 bases to trimming and J lost 7 bases, with 10 bases between them. CDR1 and CDR2 (germline): SGHAT, FQNNGV. The CDR3 contains 13 residues. CDR3 DNA: TGTGCCAGCAGCTCCGATTCTTACGGGGAGCTGTTTTTT. Encoded protein: CASSSDSYGELFF.

This clonotype came up a few times. V usage is TRBV20-1 and J usage is TRBJ2-4; TRBD1 might be the D (6 bases). Looked up from germline, CDR1 is DFQATT and CDR2 is SNEGSKA (reference sequence). The CDR3 spans 16 residues. The V and J ends lost 6 bases and 4 bases respectively, with 22 bases between them. CDR3 nucleotide sequence: TGCAGTGCCAACTCAGGGGTGGACCAAAAAAAAAACATTCAGTACTTC. Translation: CSANSGVDQKKNIQYF.

The chain is built from TRBV7-2 and TRBJ2-7; TRBD1 matches 7 bases. J lost 4 bases, V lost 4 bases, and 13 bases had no gene match. Germline values: CDR1 SGHTA, CDR2 FQGNSA. The CDR3 extends over 16 amino acids. The CDR3 DNA is TGTGCCAGCAGCTACCCGGGACAGAGTATTCCTTACGAGCAGTACTTC. Encoded protein: CASSYPGQSIPYEQYF.

This chain links TRBV6-5 with TRBJ2-4, with D possibly TRBD2 on 7 matching bases. The V end was cut by 3 bases, the J end by 6 bases, with 18 bases between. The germline gives CDR1 MNHEY, CDR2 SVGAGI. The CDR3 runs to 16 residues. The CDR3 sequence: CASSYGGGGSGNIQYF. In DNA, the CDR3 is TGTGCCAGCAGTTATGGGGGCGGGGGATCCGGAAACATTCAGTACTTC.

In its sample, this clonotype was seen many times. The V call is TRBV29-1, the J call TRBJ2-1; 8 nucleotides align to TRBD2. CDR1 and CDR2 from the germline V gene are SQVTM and ANQGSEA. Germline trimming cut 4 bases from V and 6 bases from J; bases unmatched to any gene: 5. The CDR3 consists of 13 residues. CDR3 sequence (DNA): TGCAGCGTTGTGGGACTAGGCCTCAATGAGCAGTTCTTC. Protein: CSVVGLGLNEQFF.

The V gene is TRBV7-9, the J gene TRBJ2-5; no clear D. Deletions cut 5 bases from V and 1 base from J, with 14 bases between. The CDR3 is 15 amino acids. The germline V gene encodes CDR1 SEHNR and CDR2 FQNEAQ (reference sequence). Here the CDR3 reads CASSPEVAAQETQYF. CDR3 DNA: TGTGCCAGCAGCCCCGAGGTGGCAGCCCAAGAGACCCAGTACTTC.